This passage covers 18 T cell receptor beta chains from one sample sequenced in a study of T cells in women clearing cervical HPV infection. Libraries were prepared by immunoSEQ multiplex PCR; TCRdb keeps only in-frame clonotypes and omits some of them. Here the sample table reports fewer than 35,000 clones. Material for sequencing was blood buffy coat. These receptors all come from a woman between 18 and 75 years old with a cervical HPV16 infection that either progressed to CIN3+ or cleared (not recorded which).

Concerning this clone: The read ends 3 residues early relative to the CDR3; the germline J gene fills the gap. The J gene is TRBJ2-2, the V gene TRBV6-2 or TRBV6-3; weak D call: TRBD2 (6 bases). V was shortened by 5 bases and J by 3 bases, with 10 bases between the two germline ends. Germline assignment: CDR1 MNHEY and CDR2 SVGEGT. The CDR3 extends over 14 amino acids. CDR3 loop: CASSPSVDTGELFF. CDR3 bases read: TGTGCCAGCAGTCCTAGCGTAGACACCGGGGAG.

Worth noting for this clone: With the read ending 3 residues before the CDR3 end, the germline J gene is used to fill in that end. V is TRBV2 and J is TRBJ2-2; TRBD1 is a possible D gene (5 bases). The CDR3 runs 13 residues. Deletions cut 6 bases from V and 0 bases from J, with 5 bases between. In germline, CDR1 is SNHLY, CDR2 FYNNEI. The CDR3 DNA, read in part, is TGTGCCAGCAGGGACACGAACACCGGGGAG. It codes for CASRDTNTGE. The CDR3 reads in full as CASRDTNTGELFF.

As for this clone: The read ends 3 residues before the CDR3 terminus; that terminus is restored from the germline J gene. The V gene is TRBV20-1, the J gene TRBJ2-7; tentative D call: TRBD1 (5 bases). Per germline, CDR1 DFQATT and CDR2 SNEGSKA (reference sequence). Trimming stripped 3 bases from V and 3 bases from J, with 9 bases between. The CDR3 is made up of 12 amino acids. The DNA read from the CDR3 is TGCAGTGCTAGCCAAGGGGACTACGAG. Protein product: CSASQGDYE. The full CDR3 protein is CSASQGDYEQYF.

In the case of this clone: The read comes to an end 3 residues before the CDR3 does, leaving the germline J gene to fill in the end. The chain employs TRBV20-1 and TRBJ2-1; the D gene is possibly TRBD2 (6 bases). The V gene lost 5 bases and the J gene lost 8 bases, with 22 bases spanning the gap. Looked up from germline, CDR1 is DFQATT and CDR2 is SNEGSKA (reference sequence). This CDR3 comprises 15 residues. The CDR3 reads CSAFPWGENSDEQFF. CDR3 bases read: TGCAGTGCTTTTCCGTGGGGGGAGAATTCCGATGAG.

This CDR3 is CASTGQGQDYGYTF. Incomplete CDR3 DNA: TGCGCCAGCACTGGACAGGGGCAAGACTATGGC. The rearrangement links TRBV5-1 to TRBJ1-2; 9 bases map to TRBD1. The CDR3 end lies 3 residues beyond the end of the read and is filled in from the germline J gene. The germline CDR1 and CDR2 sequences are SGHRS and YFSETQ. This CDR3 has 14 residues. The J segment lost 3 bases and the V segment lost 6 bases, leaving 6 bases of the junction unmatched.

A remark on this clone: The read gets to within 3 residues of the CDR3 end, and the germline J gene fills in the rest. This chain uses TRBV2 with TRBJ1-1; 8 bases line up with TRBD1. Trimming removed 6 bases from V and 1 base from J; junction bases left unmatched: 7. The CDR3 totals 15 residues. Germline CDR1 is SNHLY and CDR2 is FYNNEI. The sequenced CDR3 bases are TGTGCCAGCAGGGCGCGACAGGGGACGAACACTGAA. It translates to CASRARQGTNTE. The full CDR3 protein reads CASRARQGTNTEAFF.

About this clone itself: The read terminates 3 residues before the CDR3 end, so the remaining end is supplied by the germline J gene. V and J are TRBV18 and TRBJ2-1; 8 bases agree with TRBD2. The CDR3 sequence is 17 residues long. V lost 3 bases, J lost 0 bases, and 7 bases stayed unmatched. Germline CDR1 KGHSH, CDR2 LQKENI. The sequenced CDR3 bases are TGTGCCAGCTCACCGGAAACCGGGACTAGCTCCTACAATGAG. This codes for CASSPETGTSSYNE. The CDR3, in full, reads CASSPETGTSSYNEQFF. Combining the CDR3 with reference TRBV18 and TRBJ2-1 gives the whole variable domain NAGVMQNPRHLVRRRGQEARLRCSPMKGHSHVYWYRQLPEEGLKFMVYLQKENIIDESGMPKERFSAEFPKEGPSILRIQQVVRGDSAAYFCASSPETGTSSYNEQFFGPGTRLTVL.

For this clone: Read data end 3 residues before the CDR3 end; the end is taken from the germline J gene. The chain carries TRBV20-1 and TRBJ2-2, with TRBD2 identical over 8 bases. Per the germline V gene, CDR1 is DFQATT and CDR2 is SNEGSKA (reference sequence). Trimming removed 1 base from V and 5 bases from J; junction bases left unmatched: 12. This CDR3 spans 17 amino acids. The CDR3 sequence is CSARVGSGSYITGELFF. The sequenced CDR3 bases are TGCAGTGCTAGAGTGGGGAGCGGGAGCTATATTACCGGGGAG.

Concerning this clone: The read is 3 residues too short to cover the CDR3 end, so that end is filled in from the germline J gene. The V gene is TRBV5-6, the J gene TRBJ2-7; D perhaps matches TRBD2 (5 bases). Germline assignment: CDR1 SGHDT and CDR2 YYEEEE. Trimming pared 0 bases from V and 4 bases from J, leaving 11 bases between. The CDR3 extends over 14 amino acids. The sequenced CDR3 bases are TGTGCCAGCAGCTTGGGAGGGCTTTGGTACGAG. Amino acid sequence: CASSLGGLWYE. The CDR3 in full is CASSLGGLWYEQYF.

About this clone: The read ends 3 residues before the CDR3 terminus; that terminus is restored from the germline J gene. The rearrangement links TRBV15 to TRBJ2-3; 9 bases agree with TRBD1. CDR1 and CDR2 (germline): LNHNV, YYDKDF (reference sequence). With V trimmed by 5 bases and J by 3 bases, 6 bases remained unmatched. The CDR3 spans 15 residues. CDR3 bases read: TGTGCCACCAGCGAGGACAGGGGCGGTACAGATACG. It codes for CATSEDRGGTDT. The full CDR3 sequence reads CATSEDRGGTDTQYF.

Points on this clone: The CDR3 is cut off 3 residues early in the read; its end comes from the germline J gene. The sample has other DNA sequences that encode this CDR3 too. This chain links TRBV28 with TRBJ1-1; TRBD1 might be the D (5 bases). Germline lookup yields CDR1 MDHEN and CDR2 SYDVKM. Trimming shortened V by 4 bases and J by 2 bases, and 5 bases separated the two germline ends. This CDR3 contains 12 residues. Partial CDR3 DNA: TGTGCCAGCAGTTGGACAAACACTGAA. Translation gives CASSWTNTE. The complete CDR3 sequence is CASSWTNTEAFF. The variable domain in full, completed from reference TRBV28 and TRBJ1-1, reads DVKVTQSSRYLVKRTGEKVFLECVQDMDHENMFWYRQDPGLGLRLIYFSYDVKMKEKGDIPEGYSVSREKKERFSLILESASTNQTSMYLCASSWTNTEAFFGQGTRLTVV.

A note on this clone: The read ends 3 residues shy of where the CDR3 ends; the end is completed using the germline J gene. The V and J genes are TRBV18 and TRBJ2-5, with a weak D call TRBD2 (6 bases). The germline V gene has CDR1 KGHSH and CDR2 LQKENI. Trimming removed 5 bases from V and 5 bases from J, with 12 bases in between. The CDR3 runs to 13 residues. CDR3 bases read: TGTGCCAGCTCATCGGGCGCGGGGGAGACC. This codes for CASSSGAGET. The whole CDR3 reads CASSSGAGETQYF.

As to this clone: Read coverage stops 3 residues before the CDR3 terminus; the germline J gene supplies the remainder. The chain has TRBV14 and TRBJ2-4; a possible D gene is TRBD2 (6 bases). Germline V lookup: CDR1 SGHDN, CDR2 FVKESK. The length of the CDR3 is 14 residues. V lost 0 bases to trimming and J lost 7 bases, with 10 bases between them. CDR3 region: CASSQEGRGNIQYF. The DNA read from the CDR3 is TGTGCCAGCAGCCAAGAAGGACGGGGGAACATT.

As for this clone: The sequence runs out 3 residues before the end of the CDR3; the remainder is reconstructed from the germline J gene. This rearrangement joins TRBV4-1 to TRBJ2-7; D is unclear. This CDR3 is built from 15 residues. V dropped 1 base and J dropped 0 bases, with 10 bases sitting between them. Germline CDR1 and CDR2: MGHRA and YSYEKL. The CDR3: CASSQAAGSSYEQYF. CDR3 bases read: TGCGCCAGCAGCCAAGCTGCAGGATCCTCCTACGAG.

CDR3 sequence: CSVRQRGSEETQYF. The sequenced CDR3 bases are TGCAGCGTTAGGCAGCGGGGGAGTGAAGAGACC. This rearrangement joins TRBV29-1 to TRBJ2-5; 8 nucleotides match TRBD2. The read gets to within 3 residues of the CDR3 end, and the germline J gene fills in the rest. V was pared by 5 bases and J by 3 bases, with 8 bases of the junction left unmatched. Germline V gives CDR1 SQVTM, CDR2 ANQGSEA. This CDR3 region has 14 residues.

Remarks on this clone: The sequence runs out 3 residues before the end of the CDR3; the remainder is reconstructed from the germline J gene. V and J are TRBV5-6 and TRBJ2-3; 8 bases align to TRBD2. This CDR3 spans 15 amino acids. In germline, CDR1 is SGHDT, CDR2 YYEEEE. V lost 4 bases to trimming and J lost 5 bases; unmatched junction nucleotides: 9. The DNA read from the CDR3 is TGTGCCAGCAGCGAGACCGGGACTAGGCAAGATACG. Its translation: CASSETGTRQDT. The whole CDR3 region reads CASSETGTRQDTQYF.

CDR3 DNA (partial): TGTGCCAGCAGTGACTGTTGGAGAGGACAGGGCTACGAG. Translating it yields CASSDCWRGQGYE. The complete CDR3 protein is CASSDCWRGQGYEQYF. V usage is TRBV6-4 and J usage is TRBJ2-7; 8 positions agree with TRBD1. From the germline J gene comes the end of the CDR3, since the read stops 3 residues before it. Trimming removed 1 base from V and 3 bases from J; junction bases left unmatched: 8. The CDR3 loop spans 16 amino acids. The germline V gene encodes CDR1 MRHNA and CDR2 SNTAGT.

The covered CDR3 bases are TGCAGTGCTAGAGATTATGGGACAGGGGGAGGGTATGGC. Translation: CSARDYGTGGGYG. The full CDR3 sequence reads CSARDYGTGGGYGYTF. The chain is built from TRBV20-1 and TRBJ1-2, with 11 bases lining up with TRBD1. With the read ending 3 residues before the CDR3 end, the germline J gene is used to fill in that end. Germline V lookup: CDR1 DFQATT, CDR2 SNEGSKA (reference sequence). This CDR3 comprises 16 residues. Germline trimming cut 0 bases from V and 5 bases from J; bases unmatched to any gene: 8.